The 24 T cell receptor beta chains below come from one sample, sequenced in a study of cytomegalovirus exposure and HLA in healthy donors. A multiplex PCR was run with 60 Vbeta primers and 13 Jbeta primers. The method was immunoSEQ multiplex PCR; TCRdb's version includes in-frame clones alone and lacks a portion of them. The sample consists of 76,000 or so clones, 73% of them appearing once. Input material: PBMCs. The origin of the receptors is a woman between 40 and 55 years old in good health and CMV-seropositive.

In its sample, this clone was seen a few times. The rearrangement links TRBV4-3 to TRBJ2-2; D perhaps matches TRBD1 (6 bases). V was clipped by 4 bases and J by 0 bases, with 15 bases between them. The CDR3 is 17 residues long. Per germline, CDR1 LGHNA and CDR2 YSLEER. The CDR3 sequence is CASSRYTGTTNTGELFF. The CDR3 DNA sequence: TGCGCCAGCAGCCGCTATACCGGGACAACGAACACCGGGGAGCTGTTTTTT.

This clone was found once. This rearrangement joins TRBV7-2 to TRBJ1-5, with D uncertain. Per the germline V gene, CDR1 is SGHTA and CDR2 is FQGNSA. Trimming removed 4 bases at V and 5 bases at J, with 15 bases between. There are 15 residues in the CDR3. This CDR3 reads CASSSGGVSDQPQHF. The CDR3 DNA follows: TGTGCCAGCAGCTCGGGCGGGGTTAGTGATCAGCCCCAGCATTTT. The entire variable domain, with the rest obtained from reference TRBV7-2 and TRBJ1-5, is as follows: GAGVSQSPSNKVTEKGKDVELRCDPISGHTALYWYRQSLGQGLEFLIYFQGNSAPDKSGLPSDRFSAERTGGSVSTLTIQRTQQEDSAVYLCASSSGGVSDQPQHFGDGTRLSIL.

The chain uses TRBV27 and TRBJ2-7; D is possibly TRBD2 (5 bases). Germline V gives CDR1 MNHEY, CDR2 SMNVEV (reference sequence). V was cut by 7 bases and J by 5 bases, with 15 bases left in between. The CDR3 spans 13 residues. Written as DNA, the CDR3 is TGTGCCAGCATGGGTCTGAAGGGAGACGAGCAGTACTTC. Its protein product is CASMGLKGDEQYF.

The chain uses TRBV30 and TRBJ1-2; tentative D call: TRBD1 (5 bases). The germline V gene has CDR1 GTSNPN and CDR2 SVGIG (reference sequence). Trimming took 4 bases from V and 4 from J, leaving 10 bases between them. CDR3 length equals 12 residues. The CDR3 coding sequence is TGTGCCTGGAAACTTGGGGCCTATGGCTACACCTTC. Amino acids: CAWKLGAYGYTF.

This chain joins TRBV5-1 and TRBJ1-5; possibly TRBD1 for D (6 bases). Germline V gene data show CDR1 as SGHRS and CDR2 as YFSETQ. The CDR3 is 13 amino acids. V was trimmed by 2 bases and J by 4 bases, leaving 7 bases between them. In DNA, the CDR3 is TGCGCCAGCAGCTTAGGACAGAATCAGCCCCAGCATTTT. This codes for CASSLGQNQPQHF.

This sequence joins TRBV10-2 and TRBJ1-5; 8 bases agree with TRBD1. The CDR3 spans 15 residues. Germline V gene data show CDR1 as WSHSY and CDR2 as SAAADI. The V and J ends lost 8 bases and 4 bases, in that order; junction bases with no gene match: 10. The CDR3 loop reads CASARGGQENQPQHF. As DNA, the CDR3 is TGCGCCAGCGCCCGAGGGGGACAGGAAAATCAGCCCCAGCATTTT.

The chain carries TRBV10-3 and TRBJ1-2, with 11 bases lining up with TRBD1. V shed 5 bases and J 5 bases; nucleotides not matched to a gene: 7. CDR3 size: 15 residues. Germline V gene lookup returns CDR1 ENHRY and CDR2 SYGVKD. The CDR3 here is CAISSGTGGNYGYTF. CDR3 in DNA: TGTGCCATCAGTTCCGGGACAGGGGGTAATTATGGCTACACCTTC.

V and J are TRBV11-3 and TRBJ2-1; 12 nucleotides match TRBD2. CDR1 is SGHNT, CDR2 YENEEA, per germline. V was pared by 5 bases and J by 10 bases, with 15 bases of the junction left unmatched. The CDR3 is 17 amino acids. DNA of the CDR3: TGTGCCAGCAGCCCGCTAGGTGGACTAGCGGGACCAAGGGAGCAGTTCTTC. It is translated as CASSPLGGLAGPREQFF.

This clone appeared a single time. V gene TRBV2 combines with J gene TRBJ1-2; tentatively, D is TRBD1 (6 bases). CDR1 is SNHLY and CDR2 is FYNNEI in the germline V gene. CDR3 length: 16 amino acids. V lost 6 bases, J lost 0 bases, and 17 bases lay in between. Here the CDR3 reads CASRRWGQGPNYGYTF. The CDR3 coding sequence is TGTGCCAGCAGGCGGTGGGGGCAGGGCCCTAACTATGGCTACACCTTC.

The V gene is TRBV15, the J gene TRBJ2-3; the D gene is possibly TRBD2 (7 bases). Deletions cut 6 bases from V and 1 base from J, with 17 bases between. Germline V gene sequence: CDR1 LNHNV, CDR2 YYDKDF (reference sequence). This CDR3 has 16 amino acids. Here the CDR3 DNA reads TGTGCCACCAGTCGGGGGGCGGGGGACGGCACAGATACGCAGTATTTT. Encoded protein: CATSRGAGDGTDTQYF.

V usage is TRBV7-8 and J usage is TRBJ2-7; D remains unclear. Trimming shortened V by 3 bases and J by 1 base, and 10 bases separated the two germline ends. Germline V gives CDR1 SGHVS, CDR2 FQNEAQ. The CDR3 is 14 amino acids. CDR3 sequence reads: CASSLRRVSYEQYF. For the CDR3, the DNA is TGTGCCAGCAGCTTGCGGCGAGTTTCCTACGAGCAGTACTTC.

This chain connects TRBV4-2 to TRBJ2-3; D not certain. Deletions cut 0 bases from V and 4 bases from J, with 8 bases between. The CDR3 extends over 14 amino acids. Germline V gives CDR1 LGHNA, CDR2 YNFKEQ. For the CDR3, the DNA is TGTGCCAGCAGCCAAGAGATCCGGGCAGATACGCAGTATTTT. This translates into CASSQEIRADTQYF.

Concerning this clone itself: One end of the junction varies from germline; a read error may be responsible. This chain uses TRBV4-3 with TRBJ1-1; the match to TRBD1 covers 7 bases. The CDR3 is made up of 15 amino acids. The germline V gene encodes CDR1 LGHNA and CDR2 YSLEER. This CDR3 is CASGQEDRRNTEAFF. The CDR3 DNA is TGCGCCAGCGGCCAGGAGGACAGGAGGAACACTGAAGCTTTCTTT.

The chain combines TRBV29-1 with TRBJ1-1; D possibly corresponds to TRBD1 (5 bases). With 6 bases removed from V and 3 bases from J, the gap between germline ends came to 26 bases. Germline V gene sequence: CDR1 SQVTM, CDR2 ANQGSEA. There are 17 residues in the CDR3. CDR3: CSVASAGGPFLYTEAFF. CDR3 DNA sequence: TGCAGCGTGGCCTCCGCCGGGGGACCCTTCCTATACACTGAAGCTTTCTTT.

This chain joins TRBV7-2 and TRBJ1-6; D is undetermined. V was trimmed by 5 bases and J by 7 bases, leaving 9 bases between them. The CDR3 covers 13 residues. From germline, CDR1 is SGHTA and CDR2 FQGNSA. The CDR3 loop reads CASSPDWNSPLHF. The CDR3 DNA sequence: TGTGCCAGCAGCCCGGACTGGAATTCACCCCTCCACTTT. Filled out from reference TRBV7-2 and TRBJ1-6, the complete variable domain reads GAGVSQSPSNKVTEKGKDVELRCDPISGHTALYWYRQSLGQGLEFLIYFQGNSAPDKSGLPSDRFSAERTGGSVSTLTIQRTQQEDSAVYLCASSPDWNSPLHFGNGTRLTVT.

This clone was seen just once. V usage is TRBV9 and J usage is TRBJ1-2; 8 nucleotides align to TRBD1. Germline-derived CDR1 and CDR2 are SGDLS and YYNGEE. The CDR3 runs to 15 residues. Trimming at V came to 3 bases and at J to 3 bases, leaving 7 bases not matched to a gene. CDR3 nucleotide sequence: TGTGCCAGCAGCGGACGCAGGGGGCTCTACTATGGCTACACCTTC. Translating it yields CASSGRRGLYYGYTF.

This clone showed up just once. The chain combines TRBV7-9 with TRBJ1-5; 12 bases are shared with TRBD1. Per germline, CDR1 SEHNR and CDR2 FQNEAQ (reference sequence). The CDR3 loop spans 17 amino acids. The V gene end was trimmed by 5 bases and the J gene end by 5 bases; junction bases not matched to a gene: 10. The CDR3 coding sequence is TGTGCCAGCAGCAGGGGACAGGGGGCTACCGGTGATCAGCCCCAGCATTTT. This translates into CASSRGQGATGDQPQHF. The complete variable domain, with remaining parts taken from reference TRBV7-9 and TRBJ1-5, reads DTGVSQNPRHKITKRGQNVTFRCDPISEHNRLYWYRQTLGQGPEFLTYFQNEAQLEKSRLLSDRFSAERPKGSFSTLEIQRTEQGDSAMYLCASSRGQGATGDQPQHFGDGTRLSIL.

This chain joins TRBV7-9 and TRBJ1-1, with 7 bases that match TRBD1. Losses at the gene ends were 5 bases for V and 1 base for J; bases not matched to a gene: 7. CDR1 and CDR2 (germline): SEHNR, FQNEAQ (reference sequence). The CDR3 extends over 15 amino acids. The CDR3 coding sequence is TGTGCCAGCAGCCAGGAGGGGGCACAGAACACTGAAGCTTTCTTT. Protein product: CASSQEGAQNTEAFF. Together with reference TRBV7-9 and TRBJ1-1, the CDR3 gives the full variable domain: DTGVSQNPRHKITKRGQNVTFRCDPISEHNRLYWYRQTLGQGPEFLTYFQNEAQLEKSRLLSDRFSAERPKGSFSTLEIQRTEQGDSAMYLCASSQEGAQNTEAFFGQGTRLTVV.

This clone was seen more than once but under ten times. This sequence joins TRBV4-1 and TRBJ2-7; TRBD2 aligns across 10 bases. Trimming took 1 base from V and 3 from J; bases not matched to a gene: 3. The CDR3 totals 15 residues. Germline CDR1 reads MGHRA; CDR2 reads YSYEKL. DNA for the CDR3: TGCGCCAGCAGCCAAGGGCTAGCGGGAGTCTACGAGCAGTACTTC. This sequence encodes CASSQGLAGVYEQYF.

This clone was observed a handful of times. The chain recombines TRBV2 with TRBJ2-3, with TRBD1 matching 9 bases. After removal of 1 base from V and 1 base from J, the junction contained 0 bases not matched to a gene. The CDR3 is 15 residues long. Germline V CDR1 and CDR2: SNHLY, FYNNEI. The CDR3: CASSEGDRGTDTQYF. DNA of the CDR3: TGTGCCAGCAGTGAAGGGGACAGGGGCACAGATACGCAGTATTTT.

This chain joins TRBV27 and TRBJ2-5, with D perhaps TRBD1 (5 bases). V lost 10 bases, J lost 4 bases, and 10 bases lay in between. There are 11 residues in the CDR3. Germline CDR1 and CDR2: MNHEY and SMNVEV (reference sequence). This CDR3 reads CATSRGETQYF. CDR3 DNA sequence: TGTGCCACCTCTAGGGGAGAGACCCAGTACTTC.

About this clone: The CDR3 does not close with the conserved phenylalanine or tryptophan, likely indicating a read error. V and J are TRBV5-4 and TRBJ1-6, with unresolved D. Germline V lookup: CDR1 SGHNT, CDR2 YYREEE (reference sequence). Trimming removed 0 bases from V and 10 bases from J, with 5 bases in between. This CDR3 has 12 residues. CDR3 residues: CASSLVGSPLHL. The CDR3, as DNA: TGTGCCAGCAGCTTGGTCGGGTCACCCCTCCACCTT.

This chain connects TRBV5-1 to TRBJ1-4; 9 bases map to TRBD1. The CDR3 consists of 16 residues. The germline V gene encodes CDR1 SGHRS and CDR2 YFSETQ. J was trimmed by 8 bases and V by 0 bases; bases with no gene match: 8. The DNA for the CDR3 is TGCGCCAGCAGCTTGGAGGGGGACAGGGCAGGAGAAAAACTGTTTTTT. This gives the protein CASSLEGDRAGEKLFF.

This clone was seen once. The V and J genes are TRBV18 and TRBJ1-5; no clear D gene. The CDR3 runs 13 residues. Germline values: CDR1 KGHSH, CDR2 LQKENI. The V end lost 2 bases, the J end lost 4 bases, and 6 bases lay between the germline ends. Written as DNA, the CDR3 is TGTGCCAGCTCACCAGGGGAGAATCAGCCCCAGCATTTT. Its translation is CASSPGENQPQHF.